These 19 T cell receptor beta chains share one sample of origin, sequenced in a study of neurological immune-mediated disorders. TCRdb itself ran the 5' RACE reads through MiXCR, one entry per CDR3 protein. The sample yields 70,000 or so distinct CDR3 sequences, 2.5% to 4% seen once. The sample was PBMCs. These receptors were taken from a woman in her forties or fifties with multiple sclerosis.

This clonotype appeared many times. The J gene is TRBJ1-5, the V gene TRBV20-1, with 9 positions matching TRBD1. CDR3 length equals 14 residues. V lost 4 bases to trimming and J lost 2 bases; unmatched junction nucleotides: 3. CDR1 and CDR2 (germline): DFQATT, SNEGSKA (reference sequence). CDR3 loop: CSATTGGRNQPQHF. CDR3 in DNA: TGCAGTGCTACTACAGGGGGCCGCAATCAGCCCCAGCATTTT.

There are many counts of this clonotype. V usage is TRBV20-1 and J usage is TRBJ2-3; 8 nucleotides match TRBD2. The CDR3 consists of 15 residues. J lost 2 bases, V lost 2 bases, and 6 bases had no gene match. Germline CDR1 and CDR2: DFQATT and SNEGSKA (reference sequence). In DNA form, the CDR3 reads TGCAGTGCTAGAAGGGACGGGAGGGCCACAGATACGCAGTATTTT. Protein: CSARRDGRATDTQYF.

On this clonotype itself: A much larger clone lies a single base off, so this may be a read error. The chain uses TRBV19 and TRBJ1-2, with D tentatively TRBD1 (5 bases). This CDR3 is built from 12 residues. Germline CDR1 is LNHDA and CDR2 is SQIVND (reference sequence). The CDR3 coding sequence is TGTGCCAGTAGTAACCGGGACGGGCCCTCCAGCTTC. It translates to CASSNRDGPSSF.

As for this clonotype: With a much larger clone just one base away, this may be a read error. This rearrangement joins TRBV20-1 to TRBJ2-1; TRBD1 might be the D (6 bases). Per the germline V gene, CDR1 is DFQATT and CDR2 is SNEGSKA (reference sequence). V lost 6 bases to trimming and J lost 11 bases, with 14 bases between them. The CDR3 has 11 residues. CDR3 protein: CSALPGQQQFF. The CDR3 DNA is TGCAGTGCCCTCCCGGGACAACAGCAGTTCTTC.

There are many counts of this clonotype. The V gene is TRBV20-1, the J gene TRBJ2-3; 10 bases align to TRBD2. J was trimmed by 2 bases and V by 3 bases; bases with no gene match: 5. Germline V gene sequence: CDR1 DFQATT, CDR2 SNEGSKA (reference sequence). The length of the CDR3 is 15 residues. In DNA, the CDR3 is TGCAGTGCTAGTCTTAGCGGGAGGACCACAGATACGCAGTATTTT. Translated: CSASLSGRTTDTQYF.

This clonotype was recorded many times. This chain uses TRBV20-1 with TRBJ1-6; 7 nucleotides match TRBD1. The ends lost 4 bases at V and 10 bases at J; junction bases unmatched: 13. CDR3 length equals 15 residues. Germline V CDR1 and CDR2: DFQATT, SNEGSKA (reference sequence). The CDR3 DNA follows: TGCAGTGCTACAAGAGGACTAGACAGGGTCTCACCCCTCCACTTT. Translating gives CSATRGLDRVSPLHF.

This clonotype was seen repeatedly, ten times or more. The CDR3 loop is CASSLEAEAEAFF. The CDR3, as DNA: TGTGCCAGCAGCTTAGAGGCCGAAGCTGAAGCTTTCTTT. The chain carries TRBV7-9 and TRBJ1-1; no clear D gene. The V and J ends lost 1 base and 6 bases respectively, with 9 bases between them. Germline values: CDR1 SEHNR, CDR2 FQNEAQ (reference sequence). This CDR3 spans 13 amino acids.

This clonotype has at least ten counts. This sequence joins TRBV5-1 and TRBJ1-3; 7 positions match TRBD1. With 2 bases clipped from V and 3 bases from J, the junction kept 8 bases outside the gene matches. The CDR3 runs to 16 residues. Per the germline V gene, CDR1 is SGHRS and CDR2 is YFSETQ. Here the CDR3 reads CASSFAGTAFGNTIYF. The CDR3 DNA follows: TGCGCCAGCAGCTTCGCTGGGACAGCCTTTGGAAACACCATATATTTT.

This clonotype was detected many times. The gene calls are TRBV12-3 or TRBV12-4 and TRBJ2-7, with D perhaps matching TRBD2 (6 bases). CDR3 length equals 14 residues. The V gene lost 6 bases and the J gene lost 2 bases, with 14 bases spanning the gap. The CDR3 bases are TGTGCCAGCAGACCGGGACTTACAGCCTACGAGCAGTACTTC. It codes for CASRPGLTAYEQYF.

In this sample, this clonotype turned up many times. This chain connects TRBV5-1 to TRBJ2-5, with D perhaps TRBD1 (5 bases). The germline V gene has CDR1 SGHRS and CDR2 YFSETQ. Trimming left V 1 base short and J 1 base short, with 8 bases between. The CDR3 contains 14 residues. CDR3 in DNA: TGCGCCAGCAGCTTGCGGACACCCCAAGAGACCCAGTACTTC. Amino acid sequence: CASSLRTPQETQYF.

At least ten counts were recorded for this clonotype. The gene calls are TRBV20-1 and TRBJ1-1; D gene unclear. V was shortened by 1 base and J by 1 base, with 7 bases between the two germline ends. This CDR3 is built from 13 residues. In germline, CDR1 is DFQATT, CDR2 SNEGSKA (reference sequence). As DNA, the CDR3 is TGCAGTGCTAGAGGGCGGGCGAACACTGAAGCTTTCTTT. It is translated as CSARGRANTEAFF.

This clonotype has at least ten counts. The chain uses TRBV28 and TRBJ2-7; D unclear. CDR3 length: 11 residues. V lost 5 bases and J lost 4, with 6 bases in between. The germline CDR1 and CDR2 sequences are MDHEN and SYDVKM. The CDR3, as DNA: TGTGCCAGCAGTCTTACTTACGAGCAGTACTTC. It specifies CASSLTYEQYF.

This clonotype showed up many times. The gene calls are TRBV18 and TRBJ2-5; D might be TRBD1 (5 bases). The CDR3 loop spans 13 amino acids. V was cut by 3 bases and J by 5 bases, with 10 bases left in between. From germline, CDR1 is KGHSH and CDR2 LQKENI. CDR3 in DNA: TGTGCCAGCTCACCCGTACGACAGGAGACCCAGTACTTC. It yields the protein CASSPVRQETQYF.

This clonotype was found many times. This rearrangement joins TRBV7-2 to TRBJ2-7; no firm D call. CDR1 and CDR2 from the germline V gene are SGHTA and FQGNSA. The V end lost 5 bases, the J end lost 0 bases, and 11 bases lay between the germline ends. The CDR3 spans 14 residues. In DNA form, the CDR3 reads TGTGCCAGCAGCCCGCGCTATAACTCCTACGAGCAGTACTTC. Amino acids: CASSPRYNSYEQYF.

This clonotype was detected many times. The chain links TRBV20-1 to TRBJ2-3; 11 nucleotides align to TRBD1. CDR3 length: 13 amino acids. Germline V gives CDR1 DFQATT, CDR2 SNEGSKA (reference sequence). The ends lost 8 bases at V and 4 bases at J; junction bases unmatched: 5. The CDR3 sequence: CSPGQGASDTQYF. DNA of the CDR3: TGCAGTCCTGGACAGGGGGCCTCAGATACGCAGTATTTT.

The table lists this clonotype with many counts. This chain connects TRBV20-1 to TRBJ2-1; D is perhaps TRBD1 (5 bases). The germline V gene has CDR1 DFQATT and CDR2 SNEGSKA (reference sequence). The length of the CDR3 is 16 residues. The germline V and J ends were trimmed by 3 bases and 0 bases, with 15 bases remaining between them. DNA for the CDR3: TGCAGTGCTAGGCCGTTACAGGCAAGCTCCTACAATGAGCAGTTCTTC. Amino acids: CSARPLQASSYNEQFF.

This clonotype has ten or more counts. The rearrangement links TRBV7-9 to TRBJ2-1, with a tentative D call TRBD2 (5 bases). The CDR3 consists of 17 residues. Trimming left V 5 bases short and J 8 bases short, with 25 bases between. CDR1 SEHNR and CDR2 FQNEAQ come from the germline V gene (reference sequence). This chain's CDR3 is CASSHPVGAVVIDEQFF. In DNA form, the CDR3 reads TGTGCCAGCAGCCACCCTGTCGGAGCGGTAGTAATCGATGAGCAGTTCTTC.

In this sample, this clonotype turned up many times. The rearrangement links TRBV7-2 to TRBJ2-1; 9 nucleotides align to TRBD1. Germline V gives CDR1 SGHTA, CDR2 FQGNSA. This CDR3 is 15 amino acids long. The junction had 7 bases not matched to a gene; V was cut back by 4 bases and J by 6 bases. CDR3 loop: CASSSGTGMFNEQFF. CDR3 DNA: TGTGCCAGCAGCTCCGGGACAGGGATGTTCAATGAGCAGTTCTTC.

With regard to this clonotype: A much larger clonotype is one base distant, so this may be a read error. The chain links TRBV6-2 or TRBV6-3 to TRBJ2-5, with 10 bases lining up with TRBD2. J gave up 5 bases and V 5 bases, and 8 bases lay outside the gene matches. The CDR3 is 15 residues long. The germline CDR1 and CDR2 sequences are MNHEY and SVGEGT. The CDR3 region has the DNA TGTGCCAGCAGTCACAGGACTAGCGGAAGGGAGACCCAGTACTTC. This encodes CASSHRTSGRETQYF.